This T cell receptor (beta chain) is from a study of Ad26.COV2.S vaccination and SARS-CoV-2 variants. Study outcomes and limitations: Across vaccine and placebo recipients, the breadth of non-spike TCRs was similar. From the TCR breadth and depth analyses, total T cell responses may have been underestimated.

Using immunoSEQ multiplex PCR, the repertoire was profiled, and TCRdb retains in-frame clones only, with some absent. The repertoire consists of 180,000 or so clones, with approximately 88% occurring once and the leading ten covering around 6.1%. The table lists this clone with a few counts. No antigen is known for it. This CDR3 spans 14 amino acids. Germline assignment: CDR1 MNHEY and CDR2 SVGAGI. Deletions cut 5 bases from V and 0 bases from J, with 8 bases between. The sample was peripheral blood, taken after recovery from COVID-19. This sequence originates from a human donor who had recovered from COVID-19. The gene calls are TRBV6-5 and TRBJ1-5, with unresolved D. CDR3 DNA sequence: TGTGCCAGCAGTCCCAATCCTAGCAATCAGCCCCAGCATTTT. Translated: CASSPNPSNQPQHF.